The 10 T cell receptor beta chains below come from one sample, sequenced in a study of blood T cell repertoires in COVID-19. Repertoires were generated with immunoSEQ multiplex PCR, while TCRdb's copy carries only in-frame clones and drops some. The sample includes about 260,000 clones, 75% to 95% of them seen just once. The sample comprised PBMCs or T cells enriched from blood (not recorded which). The receptor set was obtained from a man aged 40-49 years who had been exposed to COVID-19.

The CDR3 region is CSVPGGGPRTDTQYF. The CDR3, as DNA: TGCAGCGTTCCCGGCGGGGGGCCTCGCACAGATACGCAGTATTTT. The J gene is TRBJ2-3, the V gene TRBV29-1; TRBD2 agrees at 8 bases. V shed 5 bases, J shed 1 base, and the junction held 8 bases outside the gene matches. The germline V gene encodes CDR1 SQVTM and CDR2 ANQGSEA. The CDR3 is 15 residues long.

The CDR3 region is CASRTTGGGKLFF. CDR3 DNA sequence: TGTGCCAGTAGGACTACAGGGGGTGGAAAACTGTTTTTT. The V call is TRBV19, the J call TRBJ1-4; TRBD1 agrees at 8 bases. The germline V gene encodes CDR1 LNHDA and CDR2 SQIVND (reference sequence). V trimming: 6 bases; J trimming: 10 bases; junction bases outside the gene matches: 7. The CDR3 spans 13 residues. Full variable domain (rest looked up from reference TRBV19 and TRBJ1-4): DGGITQSPKYLFRKEGQNVTLSCEQNLNHDAMYWYRQDPGQGLRLIYYSQIVNDFQKGDIAEGYSVSREKKESFPLTVTSAQKNPTAFYLCASRTTGGGKLFFGSGTQLSVL.

The rearrangement uses TRBV9 and TRBJ2-1, with D perhaps matching TRBD2 (5 bases). From germline, CDR1 is SGDLS and CDR2 YYNGEE. The CDR3 runs to 13 residues. V lost 3 bases and J 4 bases, leaving 8 bases between the germline ends. CDR3 amino acids: CASSGGGYNEQFF. CDR3 nucleotides: TGTGCCAGCAGCGGCGGCGGGTACAATGAGCAGTTCTTC.

This rearrangement joins TRBV12-1 to TRBJ2-1; the table's D call, TRBD2, was not checked against the DNA. TRBV12-1 is termed a pseudogene. The CDR3 sequence is 15 residues long. CDR3 residues: CASTLWTSGKNEQFF. The CDR3 nucleotides are TGTGCCAGCACCCTTTGGACTAGCGGGAAGAATGAGCAGTTCTTC.

The chain recombines TRBV5-4 with TRBJ1-1; 9 positions match TRBD1. With V trimmed by 3 bases and J by 7 bases, 10 bases remained unmatched. CDR3 size: 15 residues. Germline CDR1 SGHNT, CDR2 YYREEE (reference sequence). The CDR3 DNA sequence: TGTGCCAGCAGCTACTTAACAGGGGGCGAAGGTGAAGCTTTCTTT. As protein: CASSYLTGGEGEAFF.

This chain uses TRBV29-1 with TRBJ2-7; 10 bases map to TRBD1. After removal of 8 bases from V and 2 bases from J, the junction contained 12 bases not matched to a gene. The length of the CDR3 is 15 residues. The germline V gene encodes CDR1 SQVTM and CDR2 ANQGSEA. CDR3 residues: CSFWGPGTGAYEQYF. The CDR3 coding sequence is TGCAGCTTTTGGGGGCCCGGGACAGGGGCCTACGAGCAGTACTTC.

V gene TRBV7-8 combines with J gene TRBJ2-3, with TRBD1 as a possible D gene (6 bases). The CDR3 is made up of 15 amino acids. The V gene lost 5 bases and the J gene lost 7 bases, with 19 bases spanning the gap. CDR1 is SGHVS and CDR2 is FQNEAQ in the germline V gene. CDR3 nucleotides: TGTGCCAGCAGCCTAACCCGGACAGCCCCGAATACGCAGTATTTT. It yields the protein CASSLTRTAPNTQYF. Full variable domain (remainder filled in from reference TRBV7-8 and TRBJ2-3): GAGVSQSPRYKVAKRGQDVALRCDPISGHVSLFWYQQALGQGPEFLTYFQNEAQLDKSGLPSDRFFAERPEGSVSTLKIQRTQQEDSAVYLCASSLTRTAPNTQYFGPGTRLTVL.

In the case of this clone: The same CDR3 is also encoded by other DNA sequences in this sample. V is TRBV11-2 and J is TRBJ1-5, with no clear D. V gave up 0 bases and J gave up 5 bases, with 5 bases separating them. The CDR3 has 13 residues. Germline values: CDR1 SGHAT, CDR2 FQNNGV. The CDR3, as DNA: TGTGCCAGCAGCTTAGATCGCGATCAGCCCCAGCATTTT. Protein: CASSLDRDQPQHF.

The chain combines TRBV6-1 with TRBJ2-1; the match to TRBD1 covers 12 bases. The CDR3 has 18 residues. From germline, CDR1 is MNHNS and CDR2 SASEGT. Trimming cost V 3 bases and J 10 bases; bases outside gene matches: 16. The CDR3 loop is CASSDPSPWDRGRTEQFF. For the CDR3, the DNA is TGTGCCAGCAGTGACCCCTCACCCTGGGACAGGGGGCGCACCGAGCAGTTCTTC.

The rearrangement links TRBV23-1 to TRBJ2-7, with TRBD1 matching over 7 bases. TRBV23-1 is annotated as an ORF whose role is uncertain. The V gene end was trimmed by 0 bases and the J gene end by 5 bases; junction bases not matched to a gene: 7. The CDR3 sequence is 15 residues long. The CDR3 is CASSQSTRQGNEQYF. The CDR3 region has the DNA TGCGCCAGCAGTCAATCGACGCGACAGGGTAACGAGCAGTACTTC.